This note documents a single TCR beta chain sequence. This sample was included in a study of molecular identifiers for immune sequencing clone quantification. TCRdb processed the PCR reads anew with MiXCR; each CDR3 protein has one entry. Among about 630,000 distinct CDR3 sequences listed, roughly 23% were seen once. This CDR3 comprises 13 residues. V was cut by 6 bases and J by 0 bases, with 12 bases left in between. Per the germline V gene, CDR1 is SQVTM and CDR2 is ANQGSEA. The receptor was isolated from a human donor in good health. Some libraries in this study had Jurkat cell RNA spiked in. V usage is TRBV29-1 and J usage is TRBJ2-7, with a weak D call TRBD2 (5 bases). The sequencing input was naive CD8+ T cells from blood, with Jurkat cell RNA spiked in. Subset meaning: FACS-sorted CD8+CD4-CCR7+CD45RA+ naive T cells. CDR3: CSVWTEYSYEQYF. The CDR3 DNA is TGCAGCGTGTGGACTGAATACTCCTACGAGCAGTACTTC.